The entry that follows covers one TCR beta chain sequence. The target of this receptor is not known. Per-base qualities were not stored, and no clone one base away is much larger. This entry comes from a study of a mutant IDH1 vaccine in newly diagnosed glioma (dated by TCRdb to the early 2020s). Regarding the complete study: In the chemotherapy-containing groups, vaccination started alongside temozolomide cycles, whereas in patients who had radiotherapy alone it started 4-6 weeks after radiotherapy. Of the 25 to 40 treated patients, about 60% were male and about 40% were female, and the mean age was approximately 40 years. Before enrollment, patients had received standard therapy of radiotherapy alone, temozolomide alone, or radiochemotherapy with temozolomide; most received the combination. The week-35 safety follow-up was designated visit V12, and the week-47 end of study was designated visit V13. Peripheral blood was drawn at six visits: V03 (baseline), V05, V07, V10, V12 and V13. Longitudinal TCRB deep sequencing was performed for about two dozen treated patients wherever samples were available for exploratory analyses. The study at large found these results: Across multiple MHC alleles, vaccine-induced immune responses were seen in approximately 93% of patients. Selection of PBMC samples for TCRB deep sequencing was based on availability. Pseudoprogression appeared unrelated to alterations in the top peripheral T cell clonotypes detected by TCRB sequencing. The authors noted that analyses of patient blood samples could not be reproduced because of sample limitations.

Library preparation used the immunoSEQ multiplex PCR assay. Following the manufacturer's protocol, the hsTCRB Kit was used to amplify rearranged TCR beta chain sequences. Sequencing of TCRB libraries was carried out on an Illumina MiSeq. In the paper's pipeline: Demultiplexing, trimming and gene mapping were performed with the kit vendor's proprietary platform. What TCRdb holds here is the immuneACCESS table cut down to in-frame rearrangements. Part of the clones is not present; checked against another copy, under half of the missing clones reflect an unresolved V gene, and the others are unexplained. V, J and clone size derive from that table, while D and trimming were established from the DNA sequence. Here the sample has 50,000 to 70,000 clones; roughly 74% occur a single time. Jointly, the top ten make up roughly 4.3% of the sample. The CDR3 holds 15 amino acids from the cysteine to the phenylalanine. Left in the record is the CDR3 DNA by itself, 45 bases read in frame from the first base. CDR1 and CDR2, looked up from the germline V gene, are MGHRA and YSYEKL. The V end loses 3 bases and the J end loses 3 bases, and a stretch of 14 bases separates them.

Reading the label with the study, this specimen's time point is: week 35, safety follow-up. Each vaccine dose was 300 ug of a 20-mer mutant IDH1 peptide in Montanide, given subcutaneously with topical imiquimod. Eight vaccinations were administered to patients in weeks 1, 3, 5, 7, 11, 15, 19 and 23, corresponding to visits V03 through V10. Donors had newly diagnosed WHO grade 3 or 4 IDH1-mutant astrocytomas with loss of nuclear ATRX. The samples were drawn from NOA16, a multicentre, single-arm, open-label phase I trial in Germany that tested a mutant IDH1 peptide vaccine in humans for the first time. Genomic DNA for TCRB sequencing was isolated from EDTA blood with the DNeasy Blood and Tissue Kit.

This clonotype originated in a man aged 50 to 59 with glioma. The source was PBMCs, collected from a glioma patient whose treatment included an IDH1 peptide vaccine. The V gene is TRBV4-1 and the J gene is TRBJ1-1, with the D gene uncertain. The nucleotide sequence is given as TGCGCCAGCAGCCAGCAGCCAGGCGCGGACACTGAAGCTTTCTTT. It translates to CASSQQPGADTEAFF.